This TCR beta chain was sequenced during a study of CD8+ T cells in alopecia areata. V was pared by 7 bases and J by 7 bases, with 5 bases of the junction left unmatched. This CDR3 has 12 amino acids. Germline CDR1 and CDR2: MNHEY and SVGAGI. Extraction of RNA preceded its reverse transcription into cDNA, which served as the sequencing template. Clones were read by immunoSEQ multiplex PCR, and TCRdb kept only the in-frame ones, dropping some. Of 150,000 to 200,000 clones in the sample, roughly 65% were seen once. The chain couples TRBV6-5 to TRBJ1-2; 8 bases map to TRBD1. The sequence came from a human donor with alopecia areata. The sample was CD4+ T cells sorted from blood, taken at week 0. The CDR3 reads CASKPGGGGYTF. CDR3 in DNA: TGTGCCAGCAAGCCAGGGGGCGGTGGCTACACCTTC.